This is a list of T cell receptor beta chains from one sample in a study of cytomegalovirus exposure and HLA in healthy donors. Libraries were prepared by immunoSEQ multiplex PCR; TCRdb keeps only in-frame clonotypes and omits some of them. Among 160,000 or so clones, more than 75% were seen once, and the ten largest hold about 1.5%. The material sequenced was PBMCs. The source is a male donor in good health and CMV-seronegative. Both conserved end residues are part of each CDR3. Fields, in order: clone size, D gene, V gene, J gene, CDR3 protein, CDR3 DNA. The D gene is left open where the match is weak. Clone size is stated in some rows and not others, as once, few, many or a class when expanded.

clone size: NA
D gene: NA
V gene: TRBV25-1
J gene: TRBJ1-6
CDR3 protein: CASSEGQGLYSPLHF
CDR3 DNA: TGTGCCAGCAGTGAAGGGCAGGGGTTGTATTCACCCCTCCACTTT

clone size: NA
D gene: TRBD1
V gene: TRBV7-9
J gene: TRBJ2-7
CDR3 protein: CASSSGQGWQYF
CDR3 DNA: TGTGCCAGCAGCTCCGGACAGGGGTGGCAGTACTTC

clone size: once
D gene: NA
V gene: TRBV2
J gene: TRBJ1-4
CDR3 protein: CASSVRLPNEKLFF
CDR3 DNA: TGTGCCAGCAGTGTTCGACTCCCAAATGAAAAACTGTTTTTT

clone size: once
D gene: TRBD2
V gene: TRBV7-3
J gene: TRBJ2-2
CDR3 protein: CASSSYPRLAGGSGELFF
CDR3 DNA: TGTGCCAGCAGCTCGTACCCCCGGCTAGCGGGAGGGTCCGGGGAGCTGTTTTTT

clone size: NA
D gene: NA
V gene: TRBV4-2
J gene: TRBJ2-1
CDR3 protein: CASSQDLAGSYNEQFF
CDR3 DNA: TGTGCCAGCAGCCAAGATCTAGCAGGCTCCTACAATGAGCAGTTCTTC

clone size: few
D gene: TRBD1
V gene: TRBV29-1
J gene: TRBJ2-5
CDR3 protein: CSVGDREFQETQYF
CDR3 DNA: TGCAGCGTAGGGGACAGGGAGTTTCAAGAGACCCAGTACTTC

clone size: NA
D gene: NA
V gene: TRBV7-2
J gene: TRBJ1-5
CDR3 protein: CASSHSGTGNQPQHF
CDR3 DNA: TGTGCCAGCAGTCATTCAGGTACGGGCAATCAGCCCCAGCATTTT

clone size: once
D gene: NA
V gene: TRBV11-1
J gene: TRBJ2-5
CDR3 protein: CASSDTQGLGTQYF
CDR3 DNA: TGTGCCAGCAGTGACACTCAAGGTCTTGGGACCCAGTACTTC

clone size: few
D gene: TRBD2
V gene: TRBV4-2
J gene: TRBJ2-7
CDR3 protein: CASSQGVSGGISSYEQYF
CDR3 DNA: TGTGCCAGCAGCCAAGGGGTTAGCGGGGGGATAAGCTCCTACGAGCAGTACTTC

clone size: NA
D gene: NA
V gene: TRBV29-1
J gene: TRBJ1-2
CDR3 protein: CSGRREVGGYTF
CDR3 DNA: TGCAGCGGCAGACGGGAGGTTGGTGGCTACACCTTC

clone size: NA
D gene: NA
V gene: TRBV30
J gene: TRBJ1-3
CDR3 protein: CAWSLQDTGNTIYF
CDR3 DNA: TGTGCCTGGAGCCTACAGGATACTGGAAACACCATATATTTT

clone size: NA
D gene: TRBD1
V gene: TRBV7-9
J gene: TRBJ1-5
CDR3 protein: CASSKGTGGGQPQHF
CDR3 DNA: TGTGCCAGCAGCAAGGGGACAGGGGGAGGTCAGCCCCAGCATTTT

clone size: NA
D gene: NA
V gene: TRBV19
J gene: TRBJ1-1
CDR3 protein: CASSPRGYNTEAFF
CDR3 DNA: TGTGCCAGTAGCCCCAGGGGATATAACACTGAAGCTTTCTTT

clone size: NA
D gene: NA
V gene: TRBV11-2
J gene: TRBJ2-5
CDR3 protein: CASSLERASRAAQYF
CDR3 DNA: TGTGCCAGCAGCTTAGAGAGGGCTAGCCGGGCGGCCCAGTACTTC

clone size: NA
D gene: TRBD1
V gene: TRBV11-2
J gene: TRBJ2-7
CDR3 protein: CASTRTFDRGYEQYF
CDR3 DNA: TGTGCCAGCACACGAACGTTTGACAGGGGCTACGAGCAGTACTTC

clone size: NA
D gene: TRBD1
V gene: TRBV7-3
J gene: TRBJ2-5
CDR3 protein: CASSPGQGGTQYF
CDR3 DNA: TGTGCCAGCAGCCCGGGACAGGGTGGGACCCAGTACTTC

clone size: NA
D gene: TRBD1
V gene: TRBV4-2
J gene: TRBJ1-5
CDR3 protein: CASSQDPGGYQPQHF
CDR3 DNA: TGTGCCAGCAGCCAGGACCCAGGGGGTTATCAGCCCCAGCATTTT

clone size: few
D gene: TRBD1
V gene: TRBV7-9
J gene: TRBJ2-3
CDR3 protein: CASSRGQGVVDTQYF
CDR3 DNA: TGTGCCAGCAGTCGGGGACAGGGAGTAGTAGATACGCAGTATTTT

clone size: NA
D gene: TRBD1
V gene: TRBV5-1
J gene: TRBJ1-2
CDR3 protein: CASSSQGDYGYTF
CDR3 DNA: TGCGCCAGCAGCTCCCAGGGGGACTATGGCTACACCTTC

clone size: NA
D gene: TRBD1
V gene: TRBV7-9
J gene: TRBJ2-3
CDR3 protein: CASSFWSGTGSTDTQYF
CDR3 DNA: TGTGCCAGCAGCTTTTGGTCCGGGACAGGGAGCACAGATACGCAGTATTTT

clone size: NA
D gene: NA
V gene: TRBV28
J gene: TRBJ2-7
CDR3 protein: CASSPGGANYEQYF
CDR3 DNA: TGTGCCAGCAGTCCCGGAGGGGCAAACTACGAGCAGTACTTC

clone size: NA
D gene: NA
V gene: TRBV2
J gene: TRBJ2-3
CDR3 protein: CASSEGMGDYTQYF
CDR3 DNA: TGTGCCAGCAGTGAAGGGATGGGGGACTATACGCAGTATTTT

clone size: NA
D gene: NA
V gene: TRBV29-1
J gene: TRBJ1-2
CDR3 protein: CSAGEEGYTF
CDR3 DNA: TGCAGCGCCGGGGAAGAAGGCTACACCTTC

clone size: NA
D gene: NA
V gene: TRBV6-1
J gene: TRBJ1-5
CDR3 protein: CASSEAGWTDNQPQHF
CDR3 DNA: TGTGCCAGCAGTGAAGCGGGGTGGACAGACAATCAGCCCCAGCATTTT

clone size: once
D gene: TRBD2
V gene: TRBV28
J gene: TRBJ2-1
CDR3 protein: CASSFSGTSGYNEQFF
CDR3 DNA: TGTGCCAGCAGTTTCTCCGGGACTAGCGGATACAATGAGCAGTTCTTC

clone size: NA
D gene: NA
V gene: TRBV2
J gene: TRBJ1-2
CDR3 protein: CASRAGQRTGYTF
CDR3 DNA: TGTGCCAGCAGGGCTGGACAGAGGACGGGCTACACCTTC

clone size: NA
D gene: TRBD2
V gene: TRBV4-3
J gene: TRBJ2-5
CDR3 protein: CAGGGEQETQYF
CDR3 DNA: TGCGCCGGGGGAGGGGAACAAGAGACCCAGTACTTC

clone size: NA
D gene: TRBD1
V gene: TRBV9
J gene: TRBJ1-1
CDR3 protein: CASSPRDRGRDEAFF
CDR3 DNA: TGTGCCAGCAGCCCCCGGGACAGGGGGCGGGATGAAGCTTTCTTT

clone size: once
D gene: NA
V gene: TRBV28
J gene: TRBJ2-5
CDR3 protein: CASTGSRAGKETQYF
CDR3 DNA: TGTGCCAGCACAGGGAGTAGGGCGGGAAAAGAGACCCAGTACTTC

clone size: NA
D gene: TRBD1
V gene: TRBV25-1
J gene: TRBJ2-2
CDR3 protein: CASSESAGGTGELFF
CDR3 DNA: TGTGCCAGCAGTGAATCCGCAGGGGGCACCGGGGAGCTGTTTTTT

clone size: NA
D gene: TRBD2
V gene: TRBV4-1
J gene: TRBJ2-7
CDR3 protein: CASSQVRLAGTYEQYF
CDR3 DNA: TGCGCCAGCAGCCAAGTCAGGCTAGCGGGTACCTACGAGCAGTACTTC

clone size: NA
D gene: NA
V gene: TRBV5-4
J gene: TRBJ2-3
CDR3 protein: CASSLDRYTTDTQYF
CDR3 DNA: TGTGCCAGCAGCTTGGACAGGTATACCACAGATACGCAGTATTTT

clone size: NA
D gene: TRBD1
V gene: TRBV6-5
J gene: TRBJ1-2
CDR3 protein: CASSYSTGLNYGYTF
CDR3 DNA: TGTGCCAGCAGTTACTCGACAGGGCTCAACTATGGCTACACCTTC

clone size: NA
D gene: TRBD1
V gene: TRBV2
J gene: TRBJ2-7
CDR3 protein: CASSAPGTGIYEQYF
CDR3 DNA: TGTGCCAGCAGTGCCCCCGGGACAGGGATATACGAGCAGTACTTC

clone size: once
D gene: NA
V gene: TRBV18
J gene: TRBJ1-2
CDR3 protein: CASSPSSGSNYGYTF
CDR3 DNA: TGTGCCAGCTCACCAAGTTCAGGCAGTAACTATGGCTACACCTTC

clone size: NA
D gene: TRBD1
V gene: TRBV29-1
J gene: TRBJ1-1
CDR3 protein: CSANRGMNTEAFF
CDR3 DNA: TGCAGCGCAAACAGGGGTATGAACACTGAAGCTTTCTTT

clone size: NA
D gene: TRBD1
V gene: TRBV4-3
J gene: TRBJ2-5
CDR3 protein: CASSQDDLAGGYQETQYF
CDR3 DNA: TGCGCCAGCAGCCAAGATGATTTGGCAGGGGGCTACCAAGAGACCCAGTACTTC

clone size: NA
D gene: TRBD1
V gene: TRBV7-9
J gene: TRBJ1-1
CDR3 protein: CSSSSWTGLTTEAFF
CDR3 DNA: TGTTCCAGCAGCTCCTGGACAGGGTTAACCACTGAAGCTTTCTTT

clone size: NA
D gene: NA
V gene: TRBV5-4
J gene: TRBJ2-4
CDR3 protein: CATTGGGVPKNIQYF
CDR3 DNA: TGTGCCACAACAGGGGGAGGGGTGCCAAAAAACATTCAGTACTTC

clone size: few
D gene: TRBD1
V gene: TRBV5-5
J gene: TRBJ1-2
CDR3 protein: CASSLEADRAGGYTF
CDR3 DNA: TGTGCCAGCAGCTTGGAGGCCGACAGGGCAGGTGGCTACACCTTC

clone size: NA
D gene: NA
V gene: TRBV11-1
J gene: TRBJ2-7
CDR3 protein: CASSSDRFRYEQYF
CDR3 DNA: TGTGCCAGCAGCTCCGACAGGTTTAGATACGAGCAGTACTTC

clone size: NA
D gene: TRBD2
V gene: TRBV5-1
J gene: TRBJ2-5
CDR3 protein: CASSLRAGVQETQYF
CDR3 DNA: TGCGCCAGCAGCCTTAGAGCGGGAGTCCAAGAGACCCAGTACTTC

clone size: NA
D gene: TRBD2
V gene: TRBV4-2
J gene: TRBJ2-2
CDR3 protein: CASSQDRGVGTGELFF
CDR3 DNA: TGTGCCAGCAGCCAAGATCGGGGGGTGGGCACCGGGGAGCTGTTTTTT

clone size: NA
D gene: TRBD2
V gene: TRBV19
J gene: TRBJ2-5
CDR3 protein: CASSNSGGTGQETQYF
CDR3 DNA: TGTGCCAGTAGTAATAGCGGGGGGACGGGGCAAGAGACCCAGTACTTC

clone size: NA
D gene: NA
V gene: TRBV4-3
J gene: TRBJ1-5
CDR3 protein: CASSQDPSQPQHF
CDR3 DNA: TGCGCCAGCAGCCAAGATCCAAGCCAGCCCCAGCATTTT